This T cell receptor beta chain was found in a study of blood T cell repertoires in COVID-19. Study background: Acute-phase and convalescent COVID-19 samples originated in the United States, Italy and Spain. T cells, B-cell-depleted T cells, or PBMCs supplied cDNA or gDNA.

Measured with immunoSEQ multiplex PCR; TCRdb has only the in-frame clones, and not every one. The sample consists of 25,000 to 35,000 clones, 65% to 70% of them appearing once. Germline V gene data show CDR1 as SGHRS and CDR2 as YFSETQ. The CDR3 is 16 residues long. V was pared by 1 base and J by 2 bases, with 5 bases of the junction left unmatched. The sample was peripheral blood. The rearrangement links TRBV5-1 to TRBJ1-2; 10 bases agree with TRBD1. The sequence derives from a human donor in a cohort sampled during active COVID-19. CDR3 sequence (DNA): TGCGCCAGCAGCTTGTCCTCGGGACAGGGGAACTATGGCTACACCTTC. This codes for CASSLSSGQGNYGYTF.